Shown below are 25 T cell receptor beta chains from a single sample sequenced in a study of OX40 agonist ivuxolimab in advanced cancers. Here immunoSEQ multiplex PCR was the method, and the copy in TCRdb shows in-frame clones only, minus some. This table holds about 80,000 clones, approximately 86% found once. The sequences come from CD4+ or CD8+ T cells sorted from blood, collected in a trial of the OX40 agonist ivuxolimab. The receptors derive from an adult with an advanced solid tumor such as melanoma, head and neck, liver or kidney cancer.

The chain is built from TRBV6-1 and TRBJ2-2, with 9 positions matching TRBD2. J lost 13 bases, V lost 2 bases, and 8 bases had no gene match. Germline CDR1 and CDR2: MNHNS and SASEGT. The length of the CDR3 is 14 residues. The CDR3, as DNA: TGTGCCAGCAGTGAACAAGGGGCGGGAGGGAGGCTGTTTTTT. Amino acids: CASSEQGAGGRLFF.

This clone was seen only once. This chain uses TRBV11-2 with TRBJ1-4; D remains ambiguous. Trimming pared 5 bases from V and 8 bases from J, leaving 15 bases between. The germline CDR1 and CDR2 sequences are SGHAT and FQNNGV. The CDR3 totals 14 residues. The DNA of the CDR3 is TGTGCCAGCAGCCTAAAGGACTCTAGGGAAAAACTGTTTTTT. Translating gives CASSLKDSREKLFF.

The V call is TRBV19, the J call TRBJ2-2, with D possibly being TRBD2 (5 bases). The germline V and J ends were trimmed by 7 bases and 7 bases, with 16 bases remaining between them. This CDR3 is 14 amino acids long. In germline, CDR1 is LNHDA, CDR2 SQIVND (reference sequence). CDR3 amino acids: CASTALRGGGELFF. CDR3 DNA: TGTGCCAGTACCGCCCTTCGGGGTGGCGGGGAGCTGTTTTTT.

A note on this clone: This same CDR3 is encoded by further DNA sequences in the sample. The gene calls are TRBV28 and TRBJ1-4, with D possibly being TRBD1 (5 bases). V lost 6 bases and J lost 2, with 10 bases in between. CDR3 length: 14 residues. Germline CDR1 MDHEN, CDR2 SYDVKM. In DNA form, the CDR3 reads TGTGCCAGCAGACTTCCAGGGACTAATGAAAAACTGTTTTTT. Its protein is CASRLPGTNEKLFF.

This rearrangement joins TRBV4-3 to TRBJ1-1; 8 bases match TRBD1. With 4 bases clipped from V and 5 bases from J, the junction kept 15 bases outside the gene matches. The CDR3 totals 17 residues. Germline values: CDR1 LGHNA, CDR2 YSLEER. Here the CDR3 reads CASSPLQGAGGGTEAFF. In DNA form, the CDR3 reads TGCGCCAGCAGCCCCCTCCAGGGGGCAGGGGGCGGAACTGAAGCTTTCTTT.

The CDR3 DNA follows: TGTGCCAGCAGCCTGGGACAGATCTACGAGCAGTACTTC. Protein product: CASSLGQIYEQYF. The chain uses TRBV5-4 and TRBJ2-7; the match to TRBD1 covers 7 bases. CDR1 is SGHNT, CDR2 YYREEE, per germline (reference sequence). With V trimmed by 4 bases and J by 3 bases, 4 bases remained unmatched. This CDR3 contains 13 residues.

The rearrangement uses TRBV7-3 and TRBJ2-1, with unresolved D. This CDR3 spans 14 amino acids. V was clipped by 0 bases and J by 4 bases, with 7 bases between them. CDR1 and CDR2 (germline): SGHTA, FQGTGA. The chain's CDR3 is CASSLTVGYNEQFF. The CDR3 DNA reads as TGTGCCAGCAGCTTAACGGTCGGGTACAATGAGCAGTTCTTC.

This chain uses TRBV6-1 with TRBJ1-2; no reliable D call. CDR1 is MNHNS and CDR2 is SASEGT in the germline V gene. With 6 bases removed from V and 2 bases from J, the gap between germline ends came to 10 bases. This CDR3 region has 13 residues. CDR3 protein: CASSPGRNYGYTF. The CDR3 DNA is TGTGCCAGCAGCCCCGGTAGAAACTATGGCTACACCTTC.

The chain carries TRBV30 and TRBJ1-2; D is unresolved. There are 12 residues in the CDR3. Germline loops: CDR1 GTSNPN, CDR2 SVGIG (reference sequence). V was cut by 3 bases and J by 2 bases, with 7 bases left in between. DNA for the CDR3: TGTGCCTGGAGCCATGGGAACTATGGCTACACCTTC. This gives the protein CAWSHGNYGYTF.

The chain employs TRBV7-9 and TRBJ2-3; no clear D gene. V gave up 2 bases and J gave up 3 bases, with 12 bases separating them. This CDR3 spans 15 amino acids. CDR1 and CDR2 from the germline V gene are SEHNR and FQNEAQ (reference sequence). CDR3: CASSLWGGRTDTQYF. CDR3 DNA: TGTGCCAGCAGCTTATGGGGTGGAAGAACAGATACGCAGTATTTT.

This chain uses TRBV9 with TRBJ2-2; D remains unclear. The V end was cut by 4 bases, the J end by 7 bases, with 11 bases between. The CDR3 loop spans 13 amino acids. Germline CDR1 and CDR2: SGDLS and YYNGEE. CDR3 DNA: TGTGCCAGCAGCCCACGAGCGAACGGGGAGCTGTTTTTT. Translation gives CASSPRANGELFF.

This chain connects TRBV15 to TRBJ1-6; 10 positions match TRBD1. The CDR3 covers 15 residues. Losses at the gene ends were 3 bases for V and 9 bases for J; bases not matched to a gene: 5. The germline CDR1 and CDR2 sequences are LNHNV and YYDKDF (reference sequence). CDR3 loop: CATSRTGGRGSPLHF. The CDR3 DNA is TGTGCCACCAGCAGGACAGGGGGCCGGGGTTCACCCCTCCACTTT. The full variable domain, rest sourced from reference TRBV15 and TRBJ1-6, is DAMVIQNPRYQVTQFGKPVTLSCSQTLNHNVMYWYQQKSSQAPKLLFHYYDKDFNNEADTPDNFQSRRPNTSFCFLDIRSPGLGDTAMYLCATSRTGGRGSPLHFGNGTRLTVT.

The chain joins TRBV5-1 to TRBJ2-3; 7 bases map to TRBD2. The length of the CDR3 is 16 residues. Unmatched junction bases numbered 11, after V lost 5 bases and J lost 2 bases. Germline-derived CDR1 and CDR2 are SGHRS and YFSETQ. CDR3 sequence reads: CASRPAAGRVTDTQYF. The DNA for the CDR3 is TGCGCCAGCAGACCTGCGGCAGGGAGGGTCACAGATACGCAGTATTTT.

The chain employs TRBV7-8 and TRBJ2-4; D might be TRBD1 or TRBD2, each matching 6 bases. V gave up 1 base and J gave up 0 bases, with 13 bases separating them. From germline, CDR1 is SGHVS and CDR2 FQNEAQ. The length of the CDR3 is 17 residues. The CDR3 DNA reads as TGTGCCAGCAGCTTAGTGAGGAGGGGGGAAGCCAAAAACATTCAGTACTTC. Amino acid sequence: CASSLVRRGEAKNIQYF. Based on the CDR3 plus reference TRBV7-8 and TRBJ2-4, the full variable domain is GAGVSQSPRYKVAKRGQDVALRCDPISGHVSLFWYQQALGQGPEFLTYFQNEAQLDKSGLPSDRFFAERPEGSVSTLKIQRTQQEDSAVYLCASSLVRRGEAKNIQYFGAGTRLSVL.

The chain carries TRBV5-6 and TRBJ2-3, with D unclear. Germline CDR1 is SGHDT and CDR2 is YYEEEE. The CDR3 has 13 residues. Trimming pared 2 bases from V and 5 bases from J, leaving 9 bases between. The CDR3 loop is CASSFNRGDTQYF. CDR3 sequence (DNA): TGTGCCAGCAGCTTTAACCGAGGAGATACGCAGTATTTT.

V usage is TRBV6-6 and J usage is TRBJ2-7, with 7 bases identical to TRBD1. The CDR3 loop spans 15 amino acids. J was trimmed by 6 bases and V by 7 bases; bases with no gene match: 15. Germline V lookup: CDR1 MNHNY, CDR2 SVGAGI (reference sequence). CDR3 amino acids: CASTRTTGMGREQYF. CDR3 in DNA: TGTGCCAGCACCAGAACGACAGGGATGGGTCGCGAGCAGTACTTC.

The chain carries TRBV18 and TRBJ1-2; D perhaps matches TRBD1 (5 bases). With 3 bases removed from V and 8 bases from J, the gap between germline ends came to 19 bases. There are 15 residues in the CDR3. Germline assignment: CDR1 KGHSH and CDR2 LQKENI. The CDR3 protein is CASSPTVGTDKGYTF. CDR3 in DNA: TGTGCCAGCTCACCTACAGTTGGGACGGATAAGGGCTACACCTTC.

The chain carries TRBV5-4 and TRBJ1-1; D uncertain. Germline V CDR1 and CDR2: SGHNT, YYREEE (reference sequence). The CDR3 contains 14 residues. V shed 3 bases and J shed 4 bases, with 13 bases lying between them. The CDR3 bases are TGTGCCAGCAGCTCTTGGAGGGTGAGCACTGAAGCTTTCTTT. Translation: CASSSWRVSTEAFF.

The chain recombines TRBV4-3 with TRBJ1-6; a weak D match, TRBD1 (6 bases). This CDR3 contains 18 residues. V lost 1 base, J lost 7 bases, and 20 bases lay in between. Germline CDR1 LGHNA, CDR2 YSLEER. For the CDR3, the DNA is TGCGCCAGCAGCCAAGGCAATGGGGGCTTCATGGGGAATTCACCCCTCCACTTT. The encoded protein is CASSQGNGGFMGNSPLHF.

The CDR3 DNA reads as TGTGCCAGCAGTGAAGCAGGGGGCAATCAGCCCCAGCATTTT. Encoded protein: CASSEAGGNQPQHF. J is TRBJ1-5 and V is TRBV25-1, with D tentatively TRBD1 (6 bases). Trimming took off 2 bases at V and 2 bases at J, with 7 bases between the two ends. CDR1 and CDR2 from the germline V gene are MGHDK and SYGVNS. CDR3 length: 14 residues.

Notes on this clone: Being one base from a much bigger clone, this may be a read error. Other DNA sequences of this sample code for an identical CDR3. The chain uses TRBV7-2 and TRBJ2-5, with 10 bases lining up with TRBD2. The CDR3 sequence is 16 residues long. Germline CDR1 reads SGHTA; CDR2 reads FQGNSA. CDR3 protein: CASSLRASGSTETQYF. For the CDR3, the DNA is TGCGCCAGCAGCTTGAGGGCTAGCGGGAGTACAGAGACCCAGTACTTC.

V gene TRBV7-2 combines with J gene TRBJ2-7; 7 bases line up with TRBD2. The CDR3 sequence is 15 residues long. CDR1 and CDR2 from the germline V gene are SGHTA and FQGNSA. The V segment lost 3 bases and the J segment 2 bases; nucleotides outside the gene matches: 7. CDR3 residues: CASSFERGRPYEQYF. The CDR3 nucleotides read TGTGCCAGCAGCTTTGAGCGGGGACGTCCCTACGAGCAGTACTTC.

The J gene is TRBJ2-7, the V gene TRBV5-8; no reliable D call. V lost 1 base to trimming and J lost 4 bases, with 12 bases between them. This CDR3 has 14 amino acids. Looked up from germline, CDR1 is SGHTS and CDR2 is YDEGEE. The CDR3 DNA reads TGTGCCAGCAGCTTGATGGCGGAAATTTACGAGCAGTACTTC. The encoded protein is CASSLMAEIYEQYF.

The CDR3 loop is CASSLPGQGYGYTF. DNA of the CDR3: TGTGCCAGCAGTTTGCCTGGACAGGGGTATGGCTACACCTTC. The chain recombines TRBV28 with TRBJ1-2; 9 bases map to TRBD1. There are 14 residues in the CDR3. V dropped 3 bases and J dropped 5; count of bases not matched to a gene: 4. The V gene's germline CDR1 is MDHEN and CDR2 SYDVKM.

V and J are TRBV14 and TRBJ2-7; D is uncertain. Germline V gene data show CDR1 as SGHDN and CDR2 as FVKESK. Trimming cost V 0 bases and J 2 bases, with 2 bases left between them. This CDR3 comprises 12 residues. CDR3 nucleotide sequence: TGTGCCAGCAGCCAAGATACCTACGAGCAGTACTTC. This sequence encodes CASSQDTYEQYF. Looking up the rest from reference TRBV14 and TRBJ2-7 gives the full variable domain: EAGVTQFPSHSVIEKGQTVTLRCDPISGHDNLYWYRRVMGKEIKFLLHFVKESKQDESGMPNNRFLAERTGGTYSTLKVQPAELEDSGVYFCASSQDTYEQYFGPGTRLTVT.